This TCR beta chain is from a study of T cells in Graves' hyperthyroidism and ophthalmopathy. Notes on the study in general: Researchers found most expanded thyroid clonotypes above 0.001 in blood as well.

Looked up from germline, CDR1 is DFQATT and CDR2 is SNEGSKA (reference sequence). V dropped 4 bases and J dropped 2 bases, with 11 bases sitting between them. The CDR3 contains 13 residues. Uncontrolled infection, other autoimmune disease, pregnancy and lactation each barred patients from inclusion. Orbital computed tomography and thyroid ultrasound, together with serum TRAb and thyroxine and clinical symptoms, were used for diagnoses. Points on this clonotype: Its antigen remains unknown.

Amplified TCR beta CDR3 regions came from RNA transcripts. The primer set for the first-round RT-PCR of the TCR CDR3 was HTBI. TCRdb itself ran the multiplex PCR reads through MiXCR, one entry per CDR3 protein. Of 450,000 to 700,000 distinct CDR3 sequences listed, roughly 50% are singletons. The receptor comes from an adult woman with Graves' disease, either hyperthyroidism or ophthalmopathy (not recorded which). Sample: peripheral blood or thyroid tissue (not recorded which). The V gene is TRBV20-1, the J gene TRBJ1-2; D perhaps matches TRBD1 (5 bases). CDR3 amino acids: CSATFDRNYGYTF. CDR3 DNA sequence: TGCAGTGCTACCTTCGACAGAAACTATGGCTACACCTTC.